This TCR beta chain originates from a study of blood T cell repertoires in COVID-19. The CDR3 consists of 15 residues. The V gene end was trimmed by 3 bases and the J gene end by 12 bases; junction bases not matched to a gene: 14. The germline V gene encodes CDR1 SEHNR and CDR2 FQNEAQ (reference sequence). Only in-frame clones appear in the TCRdb table, and some are missing; sequencing was by immunoSEQ multiplex PCR. The sample consists of roughly 250,000 clones, approximately 84% of them appearing once. The chain couples TRBV7-9 to TRBJ2-3; TRBD1 matches 8 bases. The sequencing input was peripheral blood. The TCR comes from a woman of 80 years or more with acute or convalescent COVID-19. The CDR3 loop reads CASSFIKTGVAQQYF. CDR3 nucleotide sequence: TGTGCCAGCAGCTTTATAAAGACAGGGGTAGCTCAACAGTATTTT.